Listed below are T cell receptor beta chains from one sample, sequenced in a study of CD4 T cells in relation to SARS-CoV-2 and coronaviruses. Clones were sequenced by immunoSEQ multiplex PCR, and TCRdb holds only the in-frame ones, with some missing. The sample shows about 21,000 clones, around 76% of them seen only once. No antigen is known for these receptors. Sequenced input: CD4+ T cells from PBMCs, cultured in vitro. The origin of the receptors is a human donor in good health. Both conserved end residues are part of each CDR3. D genes are given only for firm matches. The size entry is marked missing in some rows and otherwise reads once, few, many or a size class.

d_gene: NA; j_gene: TRBJ1-3; abundance: NA; v_gene: TRBV28; CDR3aa: CASSLRRLKNSGNTIYF; CDR3nt: TGTGCCAGCAGTCTAAGACGGCTTAAAAACTCTGGAAACACCATATATTTT
d_gene: NA; j_gene: TRBJ1-2; abundance: few; v_gene: TRBV3-1/TRBV3-2; CDR3aa: CASSQTGRSYTF; CDR3nt: TGTGCCAGCAGCCAAACGGGACGCAGCTACACCTTC
d_gene: NA; j_gene: TRBJ2-1; abundance: NA; v_gene: TRBV10-1; CDR3aa: CASSETGHIDHNEQFF; CDR3nt: TGCGCCAGCAGTGAGACTGGTCATATTGACCACAATGAGCAGTTCTTC
d_gene: TRBD1; j_gene: TRBJ1-2; abundance: NA; v_gene: TRBV5-6; CDR3aa: CASSLGQGWVGYTF; CDR3nt: TGTGCCAGCAGCTTGGGACAGGGTTGGGTTGGCTACACCTTC
d_gene: NA; j_gene: TRBJ2-1; abundance: NA; v_gene: TRBV29-1; CDR3aa: CSVARSYNEQFF; CDR3nt: TGCAGCGTTGCCCGGTCCTACAATGAGCAGTTCTTC
d_gene: TRBD2; j_gene: TRBJ2-7; abundance: NA; v_gene: TRBV12-5; CDR3aa: CASGRGLAAAYEQYF; CDR3nt: TGTGCTAGTGGCCGGGGACTAGCGGCCGCCTACGAGCAGTACTTC
d_gene: NA; j_gene: TRBJ2-1; abundance: NA; v_gene: TRBV10-3; CDR3aa: CAISEPPHDTSYNEQFF; CDR3nt: TGTGCCATCAGTGAGCCCCCCCATGATACCTCCTACAATGAGCAGTTCTTC
d_gene: NA; j_gene: TRBJ2-3; abundance: NA; v_gene: TRBV11-3; CDR3aa: CASSRSTTRPDTQYF; CDR3nt: TGTGCCAGCAGCCGATCTACGACCCGTCCAGATACGCAGTATTTT
d_gene: TRBD2; j_gene: TRBJ2-4; abundance: NA; v_gene: TRBV29-1; CDR3aa: CSVETGTSGVGVVAKNIQYF; CDR3nt: TGCAGCGTTGAAACCGGGACTAGCGGGGTGGGGGTCGTAGCCAAAAACATTCAGTACTTC
d_gene: NA; j_gene: TRBJ1-6; abundance: NA; v_gene: TRBV2; CDR3aa: CASSEALGQSSYNSPLHF; CDR3nt: TGTGCCAGCAGTGAAGCGTTGGGGCAGAGCTCCTATAATTCACCCCTCCACTTT
d_gene: TRBD2; j_gene: TRBJ2-1; abundance: NA; v_gene: TRBV3-1/TRBV3-2; CDR3aa: CASSQGLAGDFDEQFF; CDR3nt: TGTGCCAGCAGCCAAGGACTAGCGGGAGATTTCGATGAGCAGTTCTTC
d_gene: TRBD2; j_gene: TRBJ2-7; abundance: NA; v_gene: TRBV5-1; CDR3aa: CASSVAGAEQYF; CDR3nt: TGCGCCAGCAGTGTGGCGGGAGCCGAGCAGTACTTC
d_gene: NA; j_gene: TRBJ2-6; abundance: NA; v_gene: TRBV6-5; CDR3aa: CASSTGVTGANVLTF; CDR3nt: TGTGCCAGCAGTACCGGTGTCACTGGGGCCAACGTCCTGACTTTC
d_gene: TRBD1; j_gene: TRBJ2-5; abundance: NA; v_gene: TRBV11-2; CDR3aa: CASSYGTVFSQYF; CDR3nt: TGTGCCAGCAGCTATGGGACAGTTTTTTCCCAGTACTTC
d_gene: NA; j_gene: TRBJ2-1; abundance: once; v_gene: TRBV7-9; CDR3aa: CASSLGHTSSYNEQFF; CDR3nt: TGTGCCAGCAGCTTAGGCCACACTAGCTCCTACAATGAGCAGTTCTTC
d_gene: NA; j_gene: TRBJ1-2; abundance: NA; v_gene: TRBV7-2; CDR3aa: CASSLASGNYGYTF; CDR3nt: TGTGCCAGCAGCTTAGCATCGGGGAACTATGGCTACACCTTC
d_gene: NA; j_gene: TRBJ1-1; abundance: few; v_gene: TRBV10-3; CDR3aa: CAITFGTLTEAFF; CDR3nt: TGTGCCATCACTTTCGGGACACTCACTGAAGCTTTCTTT
d_gene: TRBD2; j_gene: TRBJ2-1; abundance: NA; v_gene: TRBV6-5; CDR3aa: CASSLAGGRYNEQFF; CDR3nt: TGTGCCAGCAGTTTAGCGGGAGGTCGCTACAATGAGCAGTTCTTC
d_gene: NA; j_gene: TRBJ1-4; abundance: once; v_gene: TRBV29-1; CDR3aa: CSALDGGFNEKLFF; CDR3nt: TGCAGCGCCCTAGACGGGGGGTTTAATGAAAAACTGTTTTTT
d_gene: NA; j_gene: TRBJ2-7; abundance: NA; v_gene: TRBV7-2; CDR3aa: CASSPKTLTLYEQYF; CDR3nt: TGTGCCAGCAGCCCGAAGACCCTGACACTCTACGAGCAGTACTTC
d_gene: NA; j_gene: TRBJ1-5; abundance: NA; v_gene: TRBV9; CDR3aa: CASSVGQSSNQPQHF; CDR3nt: TGTGCCAGCAGCGTAGGCCAGTCAAGCAATCAGCCCCAGCATTTT
d_gene: NA; j_gene: TRBJ1-1; abundance: NA; v_gene: TRBV2; CDR3aa: CASSVRGEGTEAFF; CDR3nt: TGTGCCAGCAGTGTCCGAGGGGAGGGGACTGAAGCTTTCTTT
d_gene: TRBD1; j_gene: TRBJ2-5; abundance: NA; v_gene: TRBV5-4; CDR3aa: CASSLVRGQETQYF; CDR3nt: TGTGCCAGCAGCTTGGTCAGGGGGCAGGAGACCCAGTACTTC
d_gene: NA; j_gene: TRBJ1-3; abundance: NA; v_gene: TRBV18; CDR3aa: CASSQQGINSGNTIYF; CDR3nt: TGTGCCAGCTCACAGCAGGGTATCAATTCTGGAAACACCATATATTTT
d_gene: NA; j_gene: TRBJ1-2; abundance: once; v_gene: TRBV9; CDR3aa: CASSVDGDALYGYTF; CDR3nt: TGTGCCAGCAGCGTAGATGGGGACGCCCTCTATGGCTACACCTTC
d_gene: TRBD1; j_gene: TRBJ2-2; abundance: NA; v_gene: TRBV18; CDR3aa: CASSRNRGASTGELFF; CDR3nt: TGTGCCAGCTCACGTAACAGGGGCGCGTCGACCGGGGAGCTGTTTTTT
d_gene: NA; j_gene: TRBJ1-2; abundance: few; v_gene: TRBV6-1; CDR3aa: CASSEGAFGYTF; CDR3nt: TGTGCCAGCAGTGAAGGGGCTTTTGGCTACACCTTC
d_gene: NA; j_gene: TRBJ2-2; abundance: NA; v_gene: TRBV28; CDR3aa: CASISPRLAGELFF; CDR3nt: TGTGCCAGCATCTCCCCCCGTCTGGCCGGGGAGCTGTTTTTT
d_gene: NA; j_gene: TRBJ1-5; abundance: medium-sized; v_gene: TRBV7-9; CDR3aa: CASSLGGHGPQHF; CDR3nt: TGTGCCAGCAGCTTAGGGGGGCATGGGCCCCAGCATTTT
d_gene: NA; j_gene: TRBJ1-5; abundance: NA; v_gene: TRBV19; CDR3aa: CASTQGGGSGQPQHF; CDR3nt: TGTGCCAGTACGCAGGGCGGGGGTTCGGGGCAGCCCCAGCATTTT
d_gene: TRBD2; j_gene: TRBJ2-1; abundance: NA; v_gene: TRBV7-3; CDR3aa: CASSSGTSGRIHEQFF; CDR3nt: TGTGCCAGCAGCTCGGGGACTAGCGGGAGGATACATGAGCAGTTCTTC
d_gene: NA; j_gene: TRBJ2-1; abundance: NA; v_gene: TRBV7-3; CDR3aa: CASSPRLSANNEQFF; CDR3nt: TGTGCCAGCAGCCCCAGACTAAGTGCAAACAATGAGCAGTTCTTC
d_gene: NA; j_gene: TRBJ2-7; abundance: NA; v_gene: TRBV5-1; CDR3aa: CASSYTDGLYEQYF; CDR3nt: TGCGCCAGCAGCTACACGGACGGCCTCTACGAGCAGTACTTC
d_gene: NA; j_gene: TRBJ2-1; abundance: few; v_gene: TRBV6-2/TRBV6-3; CDR3aa: CASSYGYAAHEQFF; CDR3nt: TGTGCCAGCAGTTACGGTTACGCTGCTCATGAGCAGTTCTTC
d_gene: NA; j_gene: TRBJ2-2; abundance: once; v_gene: TRBV4-1; CDR3aa: CASSPFSGPSNTGELFF; CDR3nt: TGCGCCAGCAGCCCGTTTTCGGGACCGTCTAACACCGGGGAGCTGTTTTTT
d_gene: NA; j_gene: TRBJ2-2; abundance: NA; v_gene: TRBV7-3; CDR3aa: CASSFRQNTGELFF; CDR3nt: TGTGCCAGCAGCTTCAGACAGAACACCGGGGAGCTGTTTTTT
d_gene: NA; j_gene: TRBJ2-6; abundance: NA; v_gene: TRBV12-5; CDR3aa: CASGFFDVGGIIFRGANVLTF; CDR3nt: TGTGCTAGTGGTTTTTTTGACGTTGGGGGTATAATATTTAGGGGGGCCAACGTCCTGACTTTC
d_gene: NA; j_gene: TRBJ2-1; abundance: NA; v_gene: TRBV6-4; CDR3aa: CASSETGTLDEQFF; CDR3nt: TGTGCCAGCAGTGAAACCGGGACTTTGGATGAGCAGTTCTTC
d_gene: NA; j_gene: TRBJ2-3; abundance: NA; v_gene: TRBV6-5; CDR3aa: CASRGTASTDTQYF; CDR3nt: TGTGCCAGCCGGGGGACAGCTAGCACAGATACGCAGTATTTT
d_gene: NA; j_gene: TRBJ1-2; abundance: few; v_gene: TRBV27; CDR3aa: CASSFGGRGGGYTF; CDR3nt: TGTGCCAGCAGTTTCGGAGGCAGGGGAGGCGGCTACACCTTC
d_gene: TRBD1; j_gene: TRBJ1-5; abundance: NA; v_gene: TRBV19; CDR3aa: CASTLTGYNQPQHF; CDR3nt: TGTGCCAGTACCCTGACAGGGTACAATCAGCCCCAGCATTTT
d_gene: TRBD2; j_gene: TRBJ2-7; abundance: once; v_gene: TRBV19; CDR3aa: CASSITSGIVYEQYF; CDR3nt: TGTGCCAGTAGTATAACTAGCGGGATCGTTTACGAGCAGTACTTC
d_gene: NA; j_gene: TRBJ1-1; abundance: few; v_gene: TRBV18; CDR3aa: CASSPRDGQNTEAFF; CDR3nt: TGTGCCAGCTCCCCGAGGGACGGACAGAACACTGAAGCTTTCTTT
d_gene: TRBD2; j_gene: TRBJ2-7; abundance: NA; v_gene: TRBV2; CDR3aa: CATLLAGVAEQYF; CDR3nt: TGTGCCACCCTCCTAGCGGGAGTCGCCGAGCAGTACTTC
d_gene: NA; j_gene: TRBJ2-7; abundance: NA; v_gene: TRBV23-1; CDR3aa: CASRQYEQYF; CDR3nt: TGCGCCAGCCGACAGTACGAGCAGTACTTC
d_gene: NA; j_gene: TRBJ2-1; abundance: NA; v_gene: TRBV19; CDR3aa: CASSHGLRMNEQFF; CDR3nt: TGTGCCAGTAGCCACGGACTCCGGATGAATGAGCAGTTCTTC
d_gene: TRBD2; j_gene: TRBJ2-1; abundance: NA; v_gene: TRBV19; CDR3aa: CASSKGLAVNEQFF; CDR3nt: TGTGCCAGTAGTAAGGGACTAGCGGTGAATGAGCAGTTCTTC
d_gene: TRBD2; j_gene: TRBJ2-1; abundance: NA; v_gene: TRBV28; CDR3aa: CASRTGTSFNTEQFF; CDR3nt: TGTGCCAGCAGAACCGGGACTAGCTTCAACACTGAGCAGTTCTTC
d_gene: NA; j_gene: TRBJ2-7; abundance: few; v_gene: TRBV5-1; CDR3aa: CASSLDPGVEYEQYF; CDR3nt: TGCGCCAGCAGCTTGGATCCAGGGGTAGAGTACGAGCAGTACTTC
d_gene: TRBD1; j_gene: TRBJ2-7; abundance: NA; v_gene: TRBV19; CDR3aa: CASTARTGGIYEQYF; CDR3nt: TGTGCCAGTACCGCACGCACAGGGGGCATCTACGAGCAGTACTTC
d_gene: NA; j_gene: TRBJ1-2; abundance: few; v_gene: TRBV2; CDR3aa: CASSEVQEAYGYTF; CDR3nt: TGTGCCAGCAGTGAAGTCCAGGAAGCCTATGGCTACACCTTC
d_gene: NA; j_gene: TRBJ1-5; abundance: NA; v_gene: TRBV19; CDR3aa: CASSIATLINQPQHF; CDR3nt: TGTGCCAGTAGTATAGCTACTCTTATCAATCAGCCCCAGCATTTT
d_gene: TRBD2; j_gene: TRBJ2-3; abundance: once; v_gene: TRBV19; CDR3aa: CASKLSGRAPDTQYF; CDR3nt: TGTGCCAGTAAACTTAGCGGGAGGGCCCCAGATACGCAGTATTTT
d_gene: NA; j_gene: TRBJ2-3; abundance: NA; v_gene: TRBV24-1; CDR3aa: CATSPAPGDTQYF; CDR3nt: TGTGCCACCAGTCCTGCTCCGGGAGATACGCAGTATTTT
d_gene: TRBD1; j_gene: TRBJ1-1; abundance: NA; v_gene: TRBV6-5; CDR3aa: CASSSGTANTEAFF; CDR3nt: TGTGCCAGCAGTTCCGGGACAGCTAACACTGAAGCTTTCTTT
d_gene: NA; j_gene: TRBJ1-2; abundance: NA; v_gene: TRBV7-8; CDR3aa: CASSSGTGRGYTF; CDR3nt: TGTGCCAGCAGCTCCGGGACCGGTCGGGGCTACACCTTC
d_gene: NA; j_gene: TRBJ2-1; abundance: medium-sized; v_gene: TRBV3-1/TRBV3-2; CDR3aa: CASRGLSYNEQFF; CDR3nt: TGTGCCAGCCGTGGATTGTCCTACAATGAGCAGTTCTTC
d_gene: TRBD1; j_gene: TRBJ1-2; abundance: NA; v_gene: TRBV2; CDR3aa: CARTIAGGYGYTF; CDR3nt: TGTGCCAGGACAATCGCAGGGGGCTATGGCTACACCTTC